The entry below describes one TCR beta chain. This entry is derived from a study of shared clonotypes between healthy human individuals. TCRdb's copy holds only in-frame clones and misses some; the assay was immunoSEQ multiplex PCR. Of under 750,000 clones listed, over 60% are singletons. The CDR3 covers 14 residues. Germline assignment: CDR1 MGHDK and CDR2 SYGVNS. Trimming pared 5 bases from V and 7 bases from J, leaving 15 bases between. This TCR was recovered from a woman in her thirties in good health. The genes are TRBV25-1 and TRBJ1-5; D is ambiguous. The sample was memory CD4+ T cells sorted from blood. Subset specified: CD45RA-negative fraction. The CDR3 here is CASSSALLEQPQHF. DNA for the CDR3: TGTGCCAGCAGTTCCGCCCTCTTGGAGCAGCCCCAGCATTTT.